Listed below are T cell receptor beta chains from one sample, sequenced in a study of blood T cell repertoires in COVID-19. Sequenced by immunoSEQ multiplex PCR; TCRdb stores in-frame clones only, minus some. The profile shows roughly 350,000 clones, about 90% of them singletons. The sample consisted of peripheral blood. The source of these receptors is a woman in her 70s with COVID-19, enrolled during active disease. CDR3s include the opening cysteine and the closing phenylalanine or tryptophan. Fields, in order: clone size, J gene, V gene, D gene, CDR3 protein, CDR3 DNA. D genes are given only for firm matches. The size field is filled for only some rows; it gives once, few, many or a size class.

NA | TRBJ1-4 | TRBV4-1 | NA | CASSQGGFGNYEKLFF | TGCGCCAGCAGCCAGGGTGGATTCGGGAATTACGAAAAACTGTTTTTT
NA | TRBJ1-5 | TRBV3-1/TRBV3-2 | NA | CASSQEGGGDQPQHF | TGTGCCAGCAGCCAAGAGGGAGGGGGAGACCAGCCCCAGCATTTT
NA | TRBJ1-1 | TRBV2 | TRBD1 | CASRTGGVGEAFF | TGTGCCAGCCGGACAGGGGGCGTTGGTGAAGCTTTCTTT
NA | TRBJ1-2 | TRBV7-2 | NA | CASSLNRVSSYGYTF | TGTGCCAGCAGCTTAAACAGGGTATCTAGCTATGGCTACACCTTC
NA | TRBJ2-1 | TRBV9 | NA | CASSPDGGSYNEQFF | TGTGCCAGCAGCCCTGACGGCGGCTCCTACAATGAGCAGTTCTTC
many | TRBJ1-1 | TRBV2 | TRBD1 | CASSERGAGGMNTEAFF | TGTGCCAGCAGTGAAAGAGGGGCAGGGGGAATGAACACTGAAGCTTTCTTT
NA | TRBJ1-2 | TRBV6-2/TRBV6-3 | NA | CASSLLGSNYGYTF | TGTGCCAGCAGCCTACTAGGGAGTAACTATGGCTACACCTTC
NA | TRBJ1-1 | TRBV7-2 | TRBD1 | CASSLVSQGGCFF | TGTGCCAGCAGCTTAGTTTCACAGGGGGGTTGTTTCTTT
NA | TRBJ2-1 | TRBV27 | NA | CASTGASSYNEQFF | TGTGCCAGCACTGGTGCCAGCTCCTACAATGAGCAGTTCTTC
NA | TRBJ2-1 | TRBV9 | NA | CASSVVGGTYNEQFF | TGTGCCAGCAGCGTAGTCGGAGGGACCTACAATGAGCAGTTCTTC
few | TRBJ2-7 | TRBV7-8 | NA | CASSLKERGRTYEQYF | TGTGCCAGCAGCTTAAAGGAACGCGGGCGCACCTACGAGCAGTACTTC
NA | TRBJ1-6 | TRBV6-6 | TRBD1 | CASSSPRQGGTSPLHF | TGTGCCAGCAGTTCCCCGAGACAGGGTGGTACTTCACCCCTCCACTTT
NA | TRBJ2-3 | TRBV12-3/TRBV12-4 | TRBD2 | CASRPTSGGTQYF | TGTGCCAGCAGGCCCACTAGCGGGGGGACGCAGTATTTT
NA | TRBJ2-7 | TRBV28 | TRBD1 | CASSSPGQASYEQYF | TGTGCCAGCAGTTCCCCCGGACAGGCCTCCTACGAGCAGTACTTC
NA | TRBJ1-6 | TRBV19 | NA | CATGQGKNSPLHF | TGTGCCACCGGCCAGGGTAAAAATTCACCCCTCCACTTT
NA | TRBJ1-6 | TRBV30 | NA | CAWSVMTVSPLHF | TGTGCCTGGAGTGTAATGACAGTTTCACCCCTCCACTTT
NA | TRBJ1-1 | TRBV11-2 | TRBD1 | CASRYTGDTEAFF | TGTGCCAGCAGATATACAGGGGACACTGAAGCTTTCTTT
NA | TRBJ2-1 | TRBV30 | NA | CAWIQRGLSSYNEQFF | TGTGCCTGGATCCAAAGAGGACTTAGCTCCTACAATGAGCAGTTCTTC
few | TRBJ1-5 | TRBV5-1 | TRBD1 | CASSSSGGGQPQHF | TGCGCCAGCAGCTCGTCAGGGGGTGGTCAGCCCCAGCATTTT
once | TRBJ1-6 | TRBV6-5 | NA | CASSSWTGRNSPLHF | TGTGCCAGCAGCTCCTGGACGGGGAGGAATTCACCCCTCCACTTT
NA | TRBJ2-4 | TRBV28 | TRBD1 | CASSFLGQVEAKNIQYF | TGTGCCAGCAGTTTTCTTGGACAGGTAGAAGCCAAAAACATTCAGTACTTC
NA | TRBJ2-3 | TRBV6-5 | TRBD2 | CASGRTSGNTDTQYF | TGTGCCAGCGGTCGGACTAGCGGGAACACAGATACGCAGTATTTT
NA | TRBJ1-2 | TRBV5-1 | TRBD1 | CASSFSRGRGYTF | TGCGCCAGCAGCTTCTCCAGGGGGCGTGGCTACACCTTC
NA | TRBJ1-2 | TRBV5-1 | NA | CASSLSSGNYGYTF | TGCGCCAGCAGCTTGTCTTCAGGGAACTATGGCTACACCTTC
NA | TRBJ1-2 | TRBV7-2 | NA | CASSLMGAHYNYGYTF | TGTGCCAGCAGCTTAATGGGGGCCCACTACAACTATGGCTACACCTTC
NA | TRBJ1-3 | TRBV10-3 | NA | CATSSSGNTIYF | TGTGCCACGTCGAGCTCTGGAAACACCATATATTTT
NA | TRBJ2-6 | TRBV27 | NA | CASSLSRRAGLLGSGANVLTF | TGTGCCAGCAGTTTATCCAGGCGAGCAGGGCTATTGGGGTCTGGGGCCAACGTCCTGACTTTC
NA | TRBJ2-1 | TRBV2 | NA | CASSEGSGFSYNEQFF | TGTGCCAGCAGTGAAGGTTCCGGGTTCTCCTACAATGAGCAGTTCTTC
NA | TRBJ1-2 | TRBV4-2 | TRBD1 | CASSRDRGNYGYTF | TGTGCCAGCAGCCGGGACAGGGGGAACTATGGCTACACCTTC
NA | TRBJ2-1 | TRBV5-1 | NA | CASSLHSNNEQFF | TGCGCCAGCAGCTTACACAGCAACAATGAGCAGTTCTTC
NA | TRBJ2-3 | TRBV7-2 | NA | CASSSLRGSTDTQYF | TGTGCCAGCAGCTCGCTCCGGGGGAGCACAGATACGCAGTATTTT
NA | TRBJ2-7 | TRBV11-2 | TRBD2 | CASSAGSGAYEQYF | TGTGCCAGCAGCGCGGGGAGCGGGGCCTACGAGCAGTACTTC